These T cell receptor beta chains were read from a single sample in a study of blood T cell repertoires in COVID-19. Repertoires were generated with immunoSEQ multiplex PCR, while TCRdb's copy carries only in-frame clones and drops some. The sample lists 90,000 to 100,000 clones; about 85% were seen once. What was sequenced was peripheral blood. Source of these receptors: a human donor in a cohort sampled during active COVID-19. Each CDR3 is given with its conserved first and last residue. Fields, in order: clone size, D gene, J gene, V gene, CDR3 DNA, CDR3 protein. D genes are given only for firm matches. Size values are once, few and many counts, or a class for expanded clones, and some rows have none.

clone_size: .; d_call: TRBD1; j_call: TRBJ1-3; v_call: TRBV30; cdr3_nt: TGTGCCTGGAGTCCCAAAAGGGGGCGCACTGGAAACACCATATATTTT; cdr3_aa: CAWSPKRGRTGNTIYF
clone_size: few; d_call: TRBD2; j_call: TRBJ2-1; v_call: TRBV7-9; cdr3_nt: TGTGCCAGCAGCCTAACCGGGGGGGCTATTGGGAATGAGCAGTTCTTC; cdr3_aa: CASSLTGGAIGNEQFF
clone_size: .; d_call: .; j_call: TRBJ1-1; v_call: TRBV25-1; cdr3_nt: TGTGCCAGCAGATCGAGGCTCCAGAACACTGAAGCTTTCTTT; cdr3_aa: CASRSRLQNTEAFF
clone_size: .; d_call: .; j_call: TRBJ2-3; v_call: TRBV6-6; cdr3_nt: TGTGCCAGCAGTTCTAGCTTGGGGGATACGCAGTATTTT; cdr3_aa: CASSSSLGDTQYF
clone_size: .; d_call: TRBD1; j_call: TRBJ2-7; v_call: TRBV19; cdr3_nt: TGTGCCAGTAGTAAGGGACAGGGGATCTACGAGCAGTACTTC; cdr3_aa: CASSKGQGIYEQYF
clone_size: few; d_call: TRBD2; j_call: TRBJ2-1; v_call: TRBV27; cdr3_nt: TGTGCCAGCAAGGATCTAGCGGGAGGGCCACAGTTCTTC; cdr3_aa: CASKDLAGGPQFF
clone_size: .; d_call: TRBD2; j_call: TRBJ2-7; v_call: TRBV19; cdr3_nt: TGTGCCAGTAGACCGCCTAGCGGGAAGATTTTCTACGAGCAGTACTTC; cdr3_aa: CASRPPSGKIFYEQYF
clone_size: .; d_call: .; j_call: TRBJ1-2; v_call: TRBV2; cdr3_nt: TGTGCCAGCAGTGAAGCGGAACAGGGTCGTGGCTACACCTTC; cdr3_aa: CASSEAEQGRGYTF
clone_size: .; d_call: .; j_call: TRBJ1-1; v_call: TRBV7-3; cdr3_nt: TGTGCCAGCAGCTCCTCTCCGACAGTGAACACTGAAGCTTTCTTT; cdr3_aa: CASSSSPTVNTEAFF
clone_size: few; d_call: TRBD1; j_call: TRBJ1-1; v_call: TRBV30; cdr3_nt: TGTGCCTGGGGGACAGGGATTCTCAACACTGAAGCTTTCTTT; cdr3_aa: CAWGTGILNTEAFF
clone_size: .; d_call: .; j_call: TRBJ2-5; v_call: TRBV19; cdr3_nt: TGTGCCAGTAGTATAGCAGGGGGGCAAGAGACCCAGTACTTC; cdr3_aa: CASSIAGGQETQYF
clone_size: .; d_call: TRBD2; j_call: TRBJ2-1; v_call: TRBV20-1; cdr3_nt: TGCAGTGCTAGTCAACGCGGGAGGGTAGAGCAGTTCTTC; cdr3_aa: CSASQRGRVEQFF
clone_size: once; d_call: TRBD2; j_call: TRBJ2-1; v_call: TRBV6-2/TRBV6-3; cdr3_nt: TGTGCCAGCAGTTACCCATCTAGCGGGAGGGGGTTATCCTACAATGAGCAGTTCTTC; cdr3_aa: CASSYPSSGRGLSYNEQFF
clone_size: .; d_call: .; j_call: TRBJ2-7; v_call: TRBV7-8; cdr3_nt: TGTGCCAGCAGCTTATCCCCCTCTTACGAGCAGTACTTC; cdr3_aa: CASSLSPSYEQYF
clone_size: .; d_call: .; j_call: TRBJ2-2; v_call: TRBV18; cdr3_nt: TGTGCCAGCTCACCACCCCCTCGGACAGATCAACCCGGGGAGCTGTTTTTT; cdr3_aa: CASSPPPRTDQPGELFF
clone_size: .; d_call: .; j_call: TRBJ1-1; v_call: TRBV7-3; cdr3_nt: TGTGCCAGCTCCCGGGTCCGTTCGAACACTGAAGCTTTCTTT; cdr3_aa: CASSRVRSNTEAFF
clone_size: few; d_call: TRBD1; j_call: TRBJ1-3; v_call: TRBV10-3; cdr3_nt: TGTGCCAGCTCGGGACAGGGGGACACCATATATTTT; cdr3_aa: CASSGQGDTIYF
clone_size: .; d_call: .; j_call: TRBJ2-1; v_call: TRBV4-3; cdr3_nt: TGCGCCAGCAGGGGGTTGGGGGCCAATGAGCAGTTCTTC; cdr3_aa: CASRGLGANEQFF
clone_size: .; d_call: TRBD2; j_call: TRBJ2-5; v_call: TRBV6-5; cdr3_nt: TGTGCCAGCAGTTACTCAGTAGCGGGGGGACAAGAGACCCAGTACTTC; cdr3_aa: CASSYSVAGGQETQYF
clone_size: .; d_call: .; j_call: TRBJ1-1; v_call: TRBV5-1; cdr3_nt: TGCGCCAGCAGCTACCCCCGGGATGACCTGAACACTGAAGCTTTCTTT; cdr3_aa: CASSYPRDDLNTEAFF
clone_size: .; d_call: TRBD2; j_call: TRBJ2-3; v_call: TRBV4-1; cdr3_nt: TGCGCCAGCAGCCAAGATGCGGGAGCTAGGGCAGATACGCAGTATTTT; cdr3_aa: CASSQDAGARADTQYF
clone_size: .; d_call: .; j_call: TRBJ1-6; v_call: TRBV19; cdr3_nt: TGTGCCAGTAGTATGGGGGGGAGGACCTATAATTCACCCCTCCACTTT; cdr3_aa: CASSMGGRTYNSPLHF
clone_size: .; d_call: TRBD1; j_call: TRBJ2-5; v_call: TRBV6-2/TRBV6-3; cdr3_nt: TGTGCCAGCAGTCCCCCAGGGGGCGATGTAAAGACCCAGTACTTC; cdr3_aa: CASSPPGGDVKTQYF
clone_size: .; d_call: .; j_call: TRBJ1-3; v_call: TRBV6-2/TRBV6-3; cdr3_nt: TGTGCCAGCAGTTTCGGGTCCTCTGGAAACACCATATATTTT; cdr3_aa: CASSFGSSGNTIYF
clone_size: .; d_call: TRBD2; j_call: TRBJ2-2; v_call: TRBV27; cdr3_nt: TGTGCCAGCAGTCCTAGCGGGGGGGCTCCCGGGGAGCTGTTTTTT; cdr3_aa: CASSPSGGAPGELFF
clone_size: .; d_call: .; j_call: TRBJ2-2; v_call: TRBV12-5; cdr3_nt: TGTGCTAGTGGTTACCAGGGCACCGGGGAGCTGTTTTTT; cdr3_aa: CASGYQGTGELFF
clone_size: .; d_call: TRBD1; j_call: TRBJ1-1; v_call: TRBV6-5; cdr3_nt: TGTGCCCTCACGGACAGGAGGAACACTGAAGCTTTCTTT; cdr3_aa: CALTDRRNTEAFF
clone_size: .; d_call: .; j_call: TRBJ2-3; v_call: TRBV7-8; cdr3_nt: TGTGCCAGCAGCGTAGTACAGGGCCACGACACAGATACGCAGTATTTT; cdr3_aa: CASSVVQGHDTDTQYF
clone_size: .; d_call: TRBD1; j_call: TRBJ1-2; v_call: TRBV30; cdr3_nt: TGTGCCTGGAGTACAGGGGCCCACTATGGCTACACCTTC; cdr3_aa: CAWSTGAHYGYTF
clone_size: .; d_call: .; j_call: TRBJ1-2; v_call: TRBV2; cdr3_nt: TGTGCCAGCAGTGGAGACTCCCCCGGCTACACCTTC; cdr3_aa: CASSGDSPGYTF
clone_size: .; d_call: .; j_call: TRBJ1-5; v_call: TRBV6-5; cdr3_nt: TGTGCCAGCAGTTATAGACAGGACAATCAGCCCCAGCATTTT; cdr3_aa: CASSYRQDNQPQHF
clone_size: .; d_call: TRBD2; j_call: TRBJ2-3; v_call: TRBV28; cdr3_nt: TGTGCCAGTCGTCTCGGGGGGAACCCAGATACGCAGTATTTT; cdr3_aa: CASRLGGNPDTQYF
clone_size: .; d_call: TRBD1; j_call: TRBJ2-5; v_call: TRBV7-8; cdr3_nt: TGTGCCAGCAGCTTAGGGTCCGAGGACAGGGGGACCCAGTACTTC; cdr3_aa: CASSLGSEDRGTQYF
clone_size: .; d_call: .; j_call: TRBJ2-7; v_call: TRBV7-2; cdr3_nt: TGTGCCAGCAGCTTAGGGTCGGCAGGGGTAACCTACGAGCAGTACTTC; cdr3_aa: CASSLGSAGVTYEQYF
clone_size: .; d_call: .; j_call: TRBJ1-5; v_call: TRBV27; cdr3_nt: TGTGCCAGCAGTCCATCCCCCCAGGTCAGTCAGCCCCAGCATTTT; cdr3_aa: CASSPSPQVSQPQHF
clone_size: .; d_call: TRBD1; j_call: TRBJ1-5; v_call: TRBV19; cdr3_nt: TGTGCCAGTACCCCGAGACAGGGGGCAGATCAGCCCCAGCATTTT; cdr3_aa: CASTPRQGADQPQHF
clone_size: .; d_call: TRBD1; j_call: TRBJ1-5; v_call: TRBV5-5; cdr3_nt: TGTGCCAGCAGCTTGAAAGGGACAGATAGCAATCAGCCCCAGCATTTT; cdr3_aa: CASSLKGTDSNQPQHF
clone_size: .; d_call: .; j_call: TRBJ1-5; v_call: TRBV15; cdr3_nt: TGTGCCACCGGATCCGGGACTTGGGGAAATCAGCCCCAGCATTTT; cdr3_aa: CATGSGTWGNQPQHF
clone_size: .; d_call: .; j_call: TRBJ1-1; v_call: TRBV10-3; cdr3_nt: TGTGCCATCAGTGAGATCTACACTGAAGCTTTCTTT; cdr3_aa: CAISEIYTEAFF
clone_size: .; d_call: .; j_call: TRBJ2-1; v_call: TRBV5-1; cdr3_nt: TGCGCCAGCAGCTTGGTACTAGCCGGTAAGGCGTTCTTC; cdr3_aa: CASSLVLAGKAFF
clone_size: once; d_call: TRBD1; j_call: TRBJ1-5; v_call: TRBV19; cdr3_nt: TGTGCCAGTAGTATAAGGGGGACAGGAGCTAGCAATCAGCCCCAGCATTTT; cdr3_aa: CASSIRGTGASNQPQHF
clone_size: .; d_call: TRBD2; j_call: TRBJ2-1; v_call: TRBV7-3; cdr3_nt: TGTGCCAGCAGCTTGAGAGCGGGGGCTAGCTACAATGAGCAGTTCTTC; cdr3_aa: CASSLRAGASYNEQFF
clone_size: .; d_call: .; j_call: TRBJ2-7; v_call: TRBV27; cdr3_nt: TGTGCCAGCAGTTTAACTTCCTCAGGATACGAGCAGTACTTC; cdr3_aa: CASSLTSSGYEQYF
clone_size: .; d_call: TRBD1; j_call: TRBJ1-2; v_call: TRBV4-3; cdr3_nt: TGCGCCAGCAGGGAGGGACAGGCTCTCGGCTATGGCTACACCTTC; cdr3_aa: CASREGQALGYGYTF
clone_size: .; d_call: TRBD2; j_call: TRBJ2-7; v_call: TRBV20-1; cdr3_nt: TGCAGTGCTAGTGGCGGGAGAGCCTCCTACGAGCAGTACTTC; cdr3_aa: CSASGGRASYEQYF
clone_size: .; d_call: .; j_call: TRBJ1-5; v_call: TRBV4-1; cdr3_nt: TGCGCCAGCAGCCGTCAGGTGGTTGGCAATCAGCCCCAGCATTTT; cdr3_aa: CASSRQVVGNQPQHF
clone_size: .; d_call: .; j_call: TRBJ2-1; v_call: TRBV6-5; cdr3_nt: TGTGCCAGCAGTTACTCCAAACTATGGAGTTCCCCTGAGCAGTTCTTC; cdr3_aa: CASSYSKLWSSPEQFF
clone_size: .; d_call: .; j_call: TRBJ1-3; v_call: TRBV29-1; cdr3_nt: TGCAGCGTTGACGCGCGATCCGGAAACACCATATATTTT; cdr3_aa: CSVDARSGNTIYF
clone_size: few; d_call: .; j_call: TRBJ2-1; v_call: TRBV4-3; cdr3_nt: TGCGCCAGCAGCTTCGGGGGCAATGAGCAGTTCTTC; cdr3_aa: CASSFGGNEQFF
clone_size: .; d_call: TRBD1; j_call: TRBJ2-2; v_call: TRBV19; cdr3_nt: TGTGCCAGTAGTATCGAACAGGGGACCGCACTGATGGAGCTGTTTTTT; cdr3_aa: CASSIEQGTALMELFF
clone_size: .; d_call: TRBD2; j_call: TRBJ2-3; v_call: TRBV5-4; cdr3_nt: TGTGCCAGCTTCCTCGGGAGGGGAGTCACAGATACGCAGTATTTT; cdr3_aa: CASFLGRGVTDTQYF
clone_size: once; d_call: .; j_call: TRBJ2-5; v_call: TRBV5-4; cdr3_nt: TGTGCCAGCAGCTGGACAGCCCAAGAGACCCAGTACTTC; cdr3_aa: CASSWTAQETQYF
clone_size: .; d_call: TRBD2; j_call: TRBJ2-5; v_call: TRBV11-1; cdr3_nt: TGTGCCAGCAGCCGACGTAGCGGGAGGTTGCAAGAGACCCAGTACTTC; cdr3_aa: CASSRRSGRLQETQYF
clone_size: once; d_call: TRBD2; j_call: TRBJ2-3; v_call: TRBV29-1; cdr3_nt: TGCAGCGTTAAGGGCGTGAGCGGGAGGGGGAATACGCAGTATTTT; cdr3_aa: CSVKGVSGRGNTQYF
clone_size: .; d_call: TRBD2; j_call: TRBJ2-1; v_call: TRBV28; cdr3_nt: TGTGCCAGCAGTTTATGGCGGGAGTCAGTCGGTGAGCAGTTCTTC; cdr3_aa: CASSLWRESVGEQFF
clone_size: .; d_call: .; j_call: TRBJ2-2; v_call: TRBV21-1; cdr3_nt: TGTGCCAGCAGCAAAGGCGGGAGGGCCTCCACCGGGGAGCTGTTTTTT; cdr3_aa: CASSKGGRASTGELFF